The source of this T cell receptor beta chain is a study of cytomegalovirus exposure and HLA in healthy donors. Study results and limitations: Associated with cytomegalovirus, according to the listing, were 150 to 200 TCR beta chains. According to a subsequent analysis, TCR clusters identified in the first cohort showed a tendency to co-occur across the approximately 110 validation repertoires.

The CDR3 extends over 15 amino acids. Germline CDR1 and CDR2: MNHNS and SASEGT. V was pared by 1 base and J by 5 bases, with 12 bases between. Of note for this clone: Its matching antigen is unknown.

Here immunoSEQ multiplex PCR was the method, and the copy in TCRdb shows in-frame clones only, minus some. The top ten hold 10% to 13% of the sample, which has 150,000 to 200,000 clones, around nine tenths seen once. Material: PBMCs. The sequence was collected from a young woman in good health and CMV-seropositive. The chain combines TRBV6-1 with TRBJ1-3; maybe TRBD1 (5 bases). The CDR3 DNA is TGTGCCAGCAGTGAAGGGGAGGGACGGAGAAACACCATATATTTT. It encodes CASSEGEGRRNTIYF.